What follows are 10 T cell receptor beta chains derived from one specimen sequenced in a study of blood T cell repertoires in COVID-19. TCRdb keeps only in-frame clones here, not all; method: immunoSEQ multiplex PCR. The sample shows some 380,000 clones, around 87% of them seen only once. The sequenced sample was PBMCs or T cells enriched from blood (not recorded which). These receptors all come from a man aged 30 to 45 who had recovered from COVID-19.

This sequence joins TRBV9 and TRBJ2-2; the D gene is possibly TRBD2 (7 bases). Germline loops: CDR1 SGDLS, CDR2 YYNGEE. This CDR3 has 15 residues. The V end was cut by 4 bases, the J end by 1 base, with 11 bases between. CDR3 amino acids: CASSPGGQNTGELFF. The DNA of the CDR3 is TGTGCCAGCAGCCCGGGGGGCCAGAACACCGGGGAGCTGTTTTTT.

This clone was seen once. The sample contains more than one DNA sequence encoding this CDR3. The chain joins TRBV27 to TRBJ1-2; D possibly corresponds to TRBD1 (6 bases). V was cut by 0 bases and J by 4 bases, with 6 bases left in between. The CDR3 runs 13 residues. Looked up from germline, CDR1 is MNHEY and CDR2 is SMNVEV (reference sequence). CDR3 sequence reads: CASSLSRGYGYTF. In DNA form, the CDR3 reads TGTGCCAGCAGTTTATCCAGGGGCTATGGCTACACCTTC.

This clone was observed a single time. The chain carries TRBV5-1 and TRBJ2-7; the match to TRBD1 covers 9 bases. Germline V gene data show CDR1 as SGHRS and CDR2 as YFSETQ. This CDR3 is built from 14 residues. The V segment lost 3 bases and the J segment 5 bases; nucleotides outside the gene matches: 6. DNA for the CDR3: TGCGCCAGCAGCTCGGGACAGGGATCCCACGAGCAGTACTTC. It specifies CASSSGQGSHEQYF.

As to this clone: Other DNA sequences in the sample encode the same CDR3. The rearrangement links TRBV5-1 to TRBJ1-1, with D maybe TRBD1 (5 bases). The germline V gene has CDR1 SGHRS and CDR2 YFSETQ. Between the trimmed V and J ends, which lost 4 bases and 2 bases, there was a span of 12 bases. This CDR3 contains 14 residues. CDR3 region: CASSLGTANTEAFF. The CDR3 DNA is TGCGCCAGCAGCCTCGGGACTGCCAACACTGAAGCTTTCTTT.

The chain joins TRBV10-2 to TRBJ1-3; possibly TRBD1 for D (5 bases). This CDR3 comprises 14 residues. V was cut by 3 bases and J by 6 bases, with 12 bases left in between. Germline values: CDR1 WSHSY, CDR2 SAAADI. For the CDR3, the DNA is TGCGCCAGCAGTGAATCCGGGACTCTAAACACCATATATTTT. It encodes CASSESGTLNTIYF.

This rearrangement joins TRBV12-3 or TRBV12-4 to TRBJ1-1; 10 nucleotides align to TRBD1. The CDR3 sequence is 13 residues long. V dropped 8 bases and J dropped 5; count of bases not matched to a gene: 5. CDR3 in amino acids: CASSGQGGTEAFF. CDR3 in DNA: TGTGCCAGCTCCGGACAGGGGGGAACTGAAGCTTTCTTT.

The chain combines TRBV5-6 with TRBJ1-4; tentative D call: TRBD1 (5 bases). CDR1 and CDR2 from the germline V gene are SGHDT and YYEEEE. The CDR3 runs 15 residues. The V gene lost 0 bases and the J gene lost 2 bases, with 8 bases spanning the gap. The CDR3 DNA sequence: TGTGCCAGCAGCTTGGGCGGGGGTACTAATGAAAAACTGTTTTTT. Its protein product is CASSLGGGTNEKLFF. Together with reference TRBV5-6 and TRBJ1-4, the CDR3 gives the full variable domain: DAGVTQSPTHLIKTRGQQVTLRCSPKSGHDTVSWYQQALGQGPQFIFQYYEEEERQRGNFPDRFSGHQFPNYSSELNVNALLLGDSALYLCASSLGGGTNEKLFFGSGTQLSVL.

The chain links TRBV5-4 to TRBJ2-3; 8 bases map to TRBD2. V shed 4 bases and J 6 bases; nucleotides not matched to a gene: 10. CDR1 and CDR2 from the germline V gene are SGHNT and YYREEE (reference sequence). The CDR3 spans 15 residues. CDR3 sequence: CASSPVGGGLDTQYF. Here the CDR3 DNA reads TGTGCCAGCAGCCCGGTGGGCGGGGGGTTGGATACGCAGTATTTT.

This chain links TRBV2 with TRBJ2-7; D remains ambiguous. There are 14 residues in the CDR3. Trimming removed 0 bases from V and 5 bases from J, with 11 bases in between. Germline V gene data show CDR1 as SNHLY and CDR2 as FYNNEI. CDR3 loop: CASSEATVFDEQYF. In DNA form, the CDR3 reads TGTGCCAGCAGTGAAGCCACAGTATTTGACGAGCAGTACTTC.

The chain combines TRBV3-1 (or the pseudogene TRBV3-2) with TRBJ1-5; possibly TRBD1 for D (5 bases). This CDR3 contains 15 residues. Germline V gives CDR1 LGHDT, CDR2 YNNKEL (reference sequence). Trimming removed 0 bases from V and 3 bases from J, with 9 bases in between. CDR3 in amino acids: CASSQEGPFNQPQHF. CDR3 DNA: TGTGCCAGCAGCCAAGAGGGGCCGTTCAATCAGCCCCAGCATTTT.